This T cell receptor (beta chain) stems from a study of tumor-infiltrating lymphocytes in primary liver carcinoma. Comments on this clonotype: The junction differs from germline at one of its ends, possibly a read error.

A primer matching the constant region was used to make TCR beta cDNA from approximately 520 ng of total RNA. For TCR beta, libraries were produced by three nested multiplex PCR rounds using slightly modified ARM-PCR. TCRdb processed the multiplex PCR reads anew with MiXCR; each CDR3 protein has one entry. This sample carries roughly 200,000 distinct CDR3 sequences, approximately 80% of them seen once, and the ten largest clones take about a sixth. Starting material for RNA and DNA co-extraction consisted of roughly 20-34 mg of unsorted bulk tissue. The sequencing input was tumor tissue from primary liver carcinoma. This sequence originates from a man aged 35 to 55 with primary liver carcinoma and hepatitis B virus infection.

The CDR3 DNA is TGTGCTAATGGCTTTAACGGGCCACTCGACAATGATCAGTTCTTC. As protein: CANGFNGPLDNDQFF. V usage is TRBV11-2 and J usage is TRBJ2-1; no clear D gene. This CDR3 contains 15 residues. CDR1 is SGHAT, CDR2 FQNNGV, per germline.